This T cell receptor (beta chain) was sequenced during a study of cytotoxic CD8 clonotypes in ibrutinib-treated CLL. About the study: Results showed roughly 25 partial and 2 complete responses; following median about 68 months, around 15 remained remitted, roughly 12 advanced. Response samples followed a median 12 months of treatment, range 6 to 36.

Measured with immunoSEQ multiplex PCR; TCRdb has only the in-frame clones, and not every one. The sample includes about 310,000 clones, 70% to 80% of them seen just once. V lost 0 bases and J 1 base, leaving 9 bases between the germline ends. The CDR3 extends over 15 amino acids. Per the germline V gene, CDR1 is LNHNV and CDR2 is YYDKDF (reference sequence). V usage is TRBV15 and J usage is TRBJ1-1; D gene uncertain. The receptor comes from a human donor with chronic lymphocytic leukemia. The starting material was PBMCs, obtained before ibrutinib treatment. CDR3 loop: CATSRDFVGNTEAFF. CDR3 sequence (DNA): TGTGCCACCAGCAGAGATTTCGTTGGGAACACTGAAGCTTTCTTT.